These 15 T cell receptor beta chains were sequenced from one sample in a study of blood T cell repertoires in COVID-19. Data came from immunoSEQ multiplex PCR; TCRdb stores just in-frame clones and leaves some out. The table lists some 60,000 clones, 80% to 95% of them singletons. Sequencing used peripheral blood. These receptors all stem from a man aged 60 to 69 with acute or convalescent COVID-19.

The CDR3 DNA is TGTGCCAGCAGCCAAGAATCCCTGGGACAATTTCCTGGCTACACCTTC. Translation: CASSQESLGQFPGYTF. The chain joins TRBV4-2 to TRBJ1-2; TRBD1 might be the D (6 bases). The CDR3 contains 16 residues. The ends were cut back, 0 bases at V and 7 bases at J, with 18 bases in the middle. The germline V gene encodes CDR1 LGHNA and CDR2 YNFKEQ.

This chain uses TRBV7-8 with TRBJ2-7, with TRBD1 identical over 9 bases. V lost 3 bases, J lost 2 bases, and 5 bases stayed unmatched. Germline V lookup: CDR1 SGHVS, CDR2 FQNEAQ. The CDR3 is 15 residues long. This chain's CDR3 is CASSLGTGRPYEQYF. CDR3 nucleotides: TGTGCCAGCAGCTTGGGGACAGGGAGACCCTACGAGCAGTACTTC. Full variable domain (outside the CDR3, taken from reference TRBV7-8 and TRBJ2-7): GAGVSQSPRYKVAKRGQDVALRCDPISGHVSLFWYQQALGQGPEFLTYFQNEAQLDKSGLPSDRFFAERPEGSVSTLKIQRTQQEDSAVYLCASSLGTGRPYEQYFGPGTRLTVT.

The chain joins TRBV29-1 to TRBJ2-7; 7 bases match TRBD2. Germline CDR1 is SQVTM and CDR2 is ANQGSEA. V lost 4 bases, J lost 1 base, and 10 bases stayed unmatched. This CDR3 region has 15 residues. In DNA, the CDR3 is TGCAGCGTTGTTCTAGCGGCCATGGGGTCCTACGAGCAGTACTTC. This gives the protein CSVVLAAMGSYEQYF.

The V call is TRBV10-3, the J call TRBJ1-1, with 8 bases aligning to TRBD1. Germline trimming cut 0 bases from V and 6 bases from J; bases unmatched to any gene: 6. The CDR3 length is 15 residues. Germline values: CDR1 ENHRY, CDR2 SYGVKD. The CDR3 DNA reads as TGTGCCATCAGTGAGTCAGACAGGGGAAGGTCTGAAGCTTTCTTT. The encoded protein is CAISESDRGRSEAFF.

The chain joins TRBV19 to TRBJ1-1; perhaps TRBD1 as D (5 bases). The V end was cut by 6 bases, the J end by 3 bases, with 14 bases between. CDR1 is LNHDA, CDR2 SQIVND, per germline (reference sequence). The CDR3 runs to 14 residues. CDR3 nucleotide sequence: TGTGCCAGTAGACTTTTCCTCAGGGACACTGAAGCTTTCTTT. This encodes CASRLFLRDTEAFF.

The V and J genes are TRBV6-6 and TRBJ2-5; 9 bases line up with TRBD2. J lost 5 bases, V lost 2 bases, and 9 bases had no gene match. The CDR3 contains 16 residues. The germline CDR1 and CDR2 sequences are MNHNY and SVGAGI (reference sequence). CDR3 in amino acids: CASSYRASGEYETQYF. The CDR3 nucleotides are TGTGCCAGCAGTTACAGGGCTAGCGGGGAATATGAGACCCAGTACTTC.

This clone turned up a few times. This chain uses TRBV27 with TRBJ1-1, with no clear D. Germline CDR1 and CDR2: MNHEY and SMNVEV (reference sequence). CDR3 length: 11 amino acids. Trimming cost V 3 bases and J 7 bases, with 6 bases left between them. DNA for the CDR3: TGTGCCAGCAGTTTGGGCAATGAAGCTTTCTTT. Its protein product is CASSLGNEAFF.

V is TRBV24-1 and J is TRBJ1-2; TRBD1 matches at 9 bases. J was trimmed by 8 bases and V by 4 bases; bases with no gene match: 10. The CDR3 is made up of 15 amino acids. Germline CDR1 reads KGHDR; CDR2 reads SFDVKD. This CDR3 reads CATSEPGQGGEGYTF. CDR3 DNA: TGTGCCACCAGTGAACCGGGACAGGGAGGCGAAGGCTACACCTTC.

The rearrangement uses TRBV27 and TRBJ1-5; 8 positions match TRBD1. Looked up from germline, CDR1 is MNHEY and CDR2 is SMNVEV (reference sequence). The CDR3 has 14 residues. V shed 5 bases, J shed 5 bases, and the junction held 5 bases outside the gene matches. CDR3 in DNA: TGTGCCAGCAGTCTAATGACAGGGGATCAGCCCCAGCATTTT. This gives the protein CASSLMTGDQPQHF.

CDR3: CASSYTPGDRGRTYNSPLHF. CDR3 DNA sequence: TGTGCCAGCAGTTACACCCCTGGGGACAGGGGAAGGACCTATAATTCACCCCTCCACTTT. This sequence joins TRBV6-2 or TRBV6-3 and TRBJ1-6, with TRBD1 matching over 10 bases. This CDR3 region has 20 residues. V lost 2 bases, J lost 2 bases, and 12 bases stayed unmatched. Germline CDR1 reads MNHEY; CDR2 reads SVGEGT.

The CDR3 nucleotides read TGTGCCAGCAGACTTGACAGGGGCCCAAACACCGGGGAGCTGTTTTTT. Amino acid sequence: CASRLDRGPNTGELFF. The rearrangement uses TRBV28 and TRBJ2-2, with 8 nucleotides matching TRBD1. The CDR3 has 16 amino acids. CDR1 MDHEN and CDR2 SYDVKM come from the germline V gene. V shed 6 bases, J shed 2 bases, and the junction held 8 bases outside the gene matches.

The V call is TRBV28, the J call TRBJ2-1; 10 bases map to TRBD2. Germline-derived CDR1 and CDR2 are MDHEN and SYDVKM. The CDR3 covers 15 residues. After removal of 2 bases from V and 5 bases from J, the junction contained 3 bases not matched to a gene. The CDR3 here is CASSLPSGSHNEQFF. CDR3 nucleotide sequence: TGTGCCAGCAGTTTACCTAGCGGGAGTCACAATGAGCAGTTCTTC.

A single count supports this clone. This chain uses TRBV24-1 with TRBJ2-5, with 9 positions matching TRBD2. CDR3 size: 15 residues. Trimming removed 4 bases from V and 5 bases from J; junction bases left unmatched: 7. Per germline, CDR1 KGHDR and CDR2 SFDVKD. CDR3 coding DNA: TGTGCCACCAGTGACCGTAGCGGGGGAAGGGAGACCCAGTACTTC. Translating gives CATSDRSGGRETQYF.

The rearrangement uses TRBV6-5 and TRBJ2-3; tentatively, D is TRBD1 (5 bases). The CDR3 has 13 residues. Germline V CDR1 and CDR2: MNHEY, SVGAGI. The germline V and J ends were trimmed by 6 bases and 2 bases, with 9 bases remaining between them. The CDR3 loop is CASSRRDTDTQYF. The DNA of the CDR3 is TGTGCCAGCAGCCGCAGGGACACAGATACGCAGTATTTT.

J is TRBJ2-3 and V is TRBV29-1, with D maybe TRBD2 (7 bases). CDR3 size: 14 residues. V shed 6 bases and J shed 4 bases, with 17 bases lying between them. CDR1 is SQVTM and CDR2 is ANQGSEA in the germline V gene. The CDR3 is CSVGGPEGADTQYF. The CDR3 nucleotides read TGCAGCGTGGGGGGGCCGGAAGGGGCAGATACGCAGTATTTT.